Listed below are T cell receptor beta chains from one sample, sequenced in a study of metastatic and nonmetastatic thyroid tumors. TCRdb called clones again from the PCR reads with MiXCR. The repertoire has some 90,000 clones, over 8.5% of them found once; the top ten carry 8.8%. The specimen was blood. The origin of the receptors is a female donor with papillary thyroid cancer or a benign thyroid nodule (not recorded which). Some clones in this sample may be carry-over from other donors' samples. Both conserved end residues are part of each CDR3.

V gene	J gene	CDR3 protein
TRBV14	TRBJ1-2	CASSQDRRVGGYTF
TRBV7-8	TRBJ1-1	CASSLPQTMNTEAFF
TRBV10-3	TRBJ2-1	CAISPTSGGREQFF
TRBV2	TRBJ2-2	CASIGGQANTGELFF
TRBV6-1	TRBJ1-2	CASRDRGGGTGYGYTF
TRBV5-1	TRBJ1-1	CASSLGSHTEAFF
TRBV4-1	TRBJ2-7	CASSHGQGTYEQYF
TRBV20-1	TRBJ2-7	CSAREPPEQYF
TRBV20-1	TRBJ2-1	CSAIQGSNEQFF
TRBV6-1	TRBJ2-3	CASSPLAGQADTQYF
TRBV2	TRBJ1-1	CASSEIVNTEAFF
TRBV4-2	TRBJ2-3	CASSPTWREGNSLTHTQYF
TRBV12-3/TRBV12-4	TRBJ2-3	CASSPRYGDTQYF
TRBV10-1	TRBJ1-3	CAKSAGTGRSSLSSGNTIYF
TRBV10-1	TRBJ1-2	CASSRETGHGYTF